Shown below are 26 T cell receptor beta chains from a single sample sequenced in a study of T cell repertoires in cytomegalovirus infection. One entry per CDR3 protein results from TCRdb running MiXCR on the reads. Among some 300,000 distinct CDR3 sequences, roughly an eighth were seen once, and the ten largest hold 8.5% to 9%. The sequenced material came from PBMCs. The receptor set was obtained from a human donor in good health (CMV status not recorded). Some clones in this sample may be carry-over from other donors' samples.

This chain links TRBV19 with TRBJ1-5; TRBD1 matches 9 bases. The CDR3 sequence is 14 residues long. From germline, CDR1 is LNHDA and CDR2 SQIVND (reference sequence). V shed 5 bases, J shed 3 bases, and the junction held 2 bases outside the gene matches. The DNA of the CDR3 is TGTGCCAGTAGTTGGGACAGGGCCAATCAGCCCCAGCATTTT. Translating gives CASSWDRANQPQHF.

V gene TRBV5-1 combines with J gene TRBJ1-6; D is ambiguous. Deletions cut 4 bases from V and 0 bases from J, with 17 bases between. Germline V gives CDR1 SGHRS, CDR2 YFSETQ. The CDR3 contains 18 residues. The CDR3 is CASSHDGLPSSYNSPLHF. The CDR3 DNA follows: TGCGCCAGCAGCCACGACGGACTTCCAAGCTCCTATAATTCACCCCTCCACTTT.

At least ten counts were recorded for this clonotype. The rearrangement uses TRBV10-3 and TRBJ2-1; 8 bases map to TRBD1. V was pared by 4 bases and J by 9 bases, with 14 bases of the junction left unmatched. Germline V gene lookup returns CDR1 ENHRY and CDR2 SYGVKD. There are 16 residues in the CDR3. CDR3 nucleotide sequence: TGTGCCATCAGTGCCGCCCGGACAGGGTCAGGATTTGAGCAGTTCTTC. Protein sequence: CAISAARTGSGFEQFF.

This clonotype was counted at least ten times. The V gene is TRBV6-5, the J gene TRBJ1-1; D is possibly TRBD1 (5 bases). The CDR3 spans 15 residues. The V gene lost 7 bases and the J gene lost 5 bases, with 20 bases spanning the gap. From germline, CDR1 is MNHEY and CDR2 SVGAGI. Here the CDR3 DNA reads TGTGCCAGCACCCCACTCGGGGGGTATATGACTGAAGCTTTCTTT. Its protein product is CASTPLGGYMTEAFF.

This chain uses TRBV2 with TRBJ2-7; 7 nucleotides agree with TRBD1. Germline V gives CDR1 SNHLY, CDR2 FYNNEI. The CDR3 length is 15 residues. V lost 2 bases to trimming and J lost 2 bases; unmatched junction nucleotides: 6. CDR3 coding DNA: TGTGCCAGCAGTGAAAGGGGGCTAGGACCCTACGAGCAGTACTTC. Its translation: CASSERGLGPYEQYF.

This chain connects TRBV2 to TRBJ2-3; 7 nucleotides match TRBD2. Per germline, CDR1 SNHLY and CDR2 FYNNEI. This CDR3 comprises 15 residues. Losses at the gene ends were 11 bases for V and 1 base for J; bases not matched to a gene: 12. This CDR3 is CALSGGEGGTDTQYF. CDR3 DNA: TGTGCCCTCTCGGGAGGAGAAGGAGGCACAGATACGCAGTATTTT.

This clonotype was seen a handful of times. The V call is TRBV27, the J call TRBJ2-2; TRBD2 aligns across 7 bases. Germline assignment: CDR1 MNHEY and CDR2 SMNVEV (reference sequence). CDR3 length equals 12 residues. V dropped 6 bases and J dropped 12; count of bases not matched to a gene: 7. The CDR3 DNA reads TGTGCCAGCAGCTGGGGGGGGGTGAAGCTGTTTTTT. Translation gives CASSWGGVKLFF.

This clonotype was detected only a few times. This chain uses TRBV19 with TRBJ2-3, with D perhaps given as TRBD1 or TRBD2 (5 bases each). Trimming shortened V by 4 bases and J by 1 base, and 15 bases separated the two germline ends. The CDR3 is 16 residues long. Germline CDR1 is LNHDA and CDR2 is SQIVND (reference sequence). CDR3 nucleotides: TGTGCCAGTAGTAGGACTGGGGCGGCTCGCACAGATACGCAGTATTTT. Its translation: CASSRTGAARTDTQYF.

Concerning this clonotype itself: A much larger clonotype is one base distant, so this may be a read error. V is TRBV7-3 and J is TRBJ2-1; no clear D gene. The CDR3 has 11 amino acids. Trimming stripped 6 bases from V and 8 bases from J, with 8 bases between. Germline V gene data show CDR1 as SGHTA and CDR2 as FQGTGA. The CDR3 DNA follows: TGTGCCAGCAGTTCGGGCTATGAGCAGTTCTTC. This encodes CASSSGYEQFF.

The table lists this clonotype with many counts. V and J are TRBV29-1 and TRBJ1-2; D not certain. Deletions cut 5 bases from V and 3 bases from J, with 7 bases between. Germline V gene data show CDR1 as SQVTM and CDR2 as ANQGSEA. This CDR3 contains 11 residues. The CDR3, as DNA: TGCAGCGTTCGGCTGGACTATGGCTACACCTTC. This sequence encodes CSVRLDYGYTF.

This clonotype was recorded at least ten times. The chain uses TRBV7-8 and TRBJ2-1; D unclear. This CDR3 has 18 residues. With 1 base removed from V and 3 bases from J, the gap between germline ends came to 19 bases. The germline V gene encodes CDR1 SGHVS and CDR2 FQNEAQ. The CDR3 nucleotides are TGTGCCAGCAGCTTAGTTGTAAGCAATCGCAAGAGCTACAATGAGCAGTTCTTC. Its protein product is CASSLVVSNRKSYNEQFF.

This clonotype was recorded at least ten times. The chain carries TRBV7-2 and TRBJ2-7; D gene unclear. The germline gives CDR1 SGHTA, CDR2 FQGNSA. V was trimmed by 4 bases and J by 0 bases, leaving 7 bases between them. This CDR3 is built from 13 residues. DNA for the CDR3: TGTGCCAGCAGCTCGCGGTACTCCTACGAGCAGTACTTC. Encoded protein: CASSSRYSYEQYF.

Many counts were recorded for this clonotype. The rearrangement uses TRBV28 and TRBJ1-1; TRBD1 agrees at 11 bases. J lost 5 bases, V lost 4 bases, and 18 bases had no gene match. The germline CDR1 and CDR2 sequences are MDHEN and SYDVKM. The CDR3 loop spans 19 amino acids. The CDR3 DNA reads as TGTGCCAGCAGTTCGGACCGCTGGACAGGGGGCTTGGGGAGGACTGAAGCTTTCTTT. Translated, it gives CASSSDRWTGGLGRTEAFF.

This clonotype was counted only a few times. This rearrangement joins TRBV7-8 to TRBJ2-7, with 7 bases matching TRBD1. Unmatched junction bases numbered 7, after V lost 8 bases and J lost 3 bases. CDR1 is SGHVS and CDR2 is FQNEAQ in the germline V gene. There are 13 residues in the CDR3. The CDR3: CASAIGQDYEQYF. The DNA for the CDR3 is TGTGCCAGCGCTATAGGACAGGACTACGAGCAGTACTTC.

The V and J genes are TRBV29-1 and TRBJ2-1; 8 bases agree with TRBD1. Germline CDR1 and CDR2: SQVTM and ANQGSEA. The CDR3 is 14 amino acids. The V and J ends lost 4 bases and 4 bases, in that order; junction bases with no gene match: 6. The DNA of the CDR3 is TGCAGCGTTGGAAACAGGGGGAGGTACAATGAGCAGTTCTTC. Its translation: CSVGNRGRYNEQFF.

This clonotype was observed a handful of times. The J gene is TRBJ1-1, the V gene TRBV6-1, with D perhaps TRBD1 (6 bases). This CDR3 spans 15 amino acids. CDR1 and CDR2 from the germline V gene are MNHNS and SASEGT. V was shortened by 7 bases and J by 1 base, with 16 bases between the two germline ends. For the CDR3, the DNA is TGTGCCAGCATCCCGGGGGGCGCGGGGAACACTGAAGCTTTCTTT. Its translation is CASIPGGAGNTEAFF.

The rearrangement links TRBV19 to TRBJ2-7, with D perhaps matching TRBD2 (6 bases). Germline V gene lookup returns CDR1 LNHDA and CDR2 SQIVND (reference sequence). V was trimmed by 6 bases and J by 6 bases, leaving 18 bases between them. This CDR3 comprises 14 residues. CDR3 amino acids: CASRGGPGRGEQYF. The CDR3 bases are TGTGCCAGTAGGGGAGGCCCGGGTCGGGGCGAGCAGTACTTC.

This clonotype was detected a few times. This sequence joins TRBV14 and TRBJ1-2, with D possibly matching TRBD1 (6 bases). In germline, CDR1 is SGHDN, CDR2 FVKESK. Trimming cost V 0 bases and J 5 bases, with 22 bases left between them. The CDR3 length is 18 residues. CDR3 protein: CASSQDPRDTSKGYGYTF. As DNA, the CDR3 is TGTGCCAGCAGCCAAGATCCCCGGGACACGTCGAAAGGATATGGCTACACCTTC. Filled out from reference TRBV14 and TRBJ1-2, the complete variable domain reads EAGVTQFPSHSVIEKGQTVTLRCDPISGHDNLYWYRRVMGKEIKFLLHFVKESKQDESGMPNNRFLAERTGGTYSTLKVQPAELEDSGVYFCASSQDPRDTSKGYGYTFGSGTRLTVV.

This clonotype was seen ten or more times. This chain uses TRBV7-8 with TRBJ2-7; 7 bases align to TRBD1. Germline V gives CDR1 SGHVS, CDR2 FQNEAQ. The length of the CDR3 is 14 residues. The J segment lost 2 bases and the V segment lost 5 bases, leaving 6 bases of the junction unmatched. Written as DNA, the CDR3 is TGTGCCAGCAGCATAGGGGGACAGCCCTACGAGCAGTACTTC. Its protein is CASSIGGQPYEQYF.

This clonotype was seen at least ten times. The CDR3 nucleotides are TGTGCCAGCAGCACCCAGGGGATGGGAACCGGGGAGCTGTTTTTT. Translating it yields CASSTQGMGTGELFF. The chain employs TRBV11-3 and TRBJ2-2; possible D gene TRBD1, 6 bases. Per the germline V gene, CDR1 is SGHNT and CDR2 is YENEEA. The germline V and J ends were trimmed by 5 bases and 5 bases, with 15 bases remaining between them. The CDR3 sequence is 15 residues long.

This clonotype was seen a few times. The V call is TRBV10-3, the J call TRBJ2-7; D unresolved. Germline values: CDR1 ENHRY, CDR2 SYGVKD. CDR3 length: 12 residues. V was clipped by 6 bases and J by 2 bases, with 8 bases between them. CDR3 sequence: CAISLGTYEQYF. CDR3 bases: TGTGCCATCAGCCTAGGGACCTACGAGCAGTACTTC.

The rearrangement uses TRBV20-1 and TRBJ2-7, with 7 positions matching TRBD2. Trimming cost V 7 bases and J 2 bases; bases outside gene matches: 11. Germline CDR1 DFQATT, CDR2 SNEGSKA (reference sequence). This CDR3 is built from 14 residues. The CDR3: CSERGSGTTYEQYF. DNA of the CDR3: TGCAGTGAGCGAGGCAGCGGGACCACCTACGAGCAGTACTTC.

There are many counts of this clonotype. The V and J genes are TRBV7-9 and TRBJ1-2; D uncertain. This CDR3 is built from 16 residues. CDR1 and CDR2 (germline): SEHNR, FQNEAQ (reference sequence). V was pared by 4 bases and J by 4 bases, with 19 bases between. CDR3 in amino acids: CASSSPARTSGYGYTF. CDR3 bases: TGTGCCAGCAGCTCGCCGGCAAGGACCTCGGGCTATGGCTACACCTTC.

This clonotype was detected many times. This chain joins TRBV6-2 or TRBV6-3 and TRBJ1-5; 8 bases are a match to TRBD1. CDR3 length equals 20 residues. Germline V gene data show CDR1 as MNHEY and CDR2 as SVGEGT. With V trimmed by 3 bases and J by 3 bases, 19 bases remained unmatched. CDR3 sequence: CASSYHGLPSTGDNNQPQHF. CDR3 nucleotides: TGTGCCAGCAGTTATCACGGGCTACCGTCGACAGGGGACAACAATCAGCCCCAGCATTTT.

The chain is built from TRBV6-5 and TRBJ2-3, with 7 nucleotides matching TRBD2. Germline V gene data show CDR1 as MNHEY and CDR2 as SVGAGI. This CDR3 is 15 amino acids long. The trim removed 6 bases at V and 9 bases at J, leaving 15 bases unmatched. The CDR3, as DNA: TGTGCCAGCAGCTCCCCCACGGACCCGCGGGGGACGCAGTATTTT. This encodes CASSSPTDPRGTQYF.

The table lists this clonotype with many counts. The V call is TRBV7-9, the J call TRBJ2-5, with D perhaps TRBD2 (6 bases). The germline V and J ends were trimmed by 4 bases and 5 bases, with 17 bases remaining between them. Per germline, CDR1 SEHNR and CDR2 FQNEAQ (reference sequence). This CDR3 contains 15 residues. Written as DNA, the CDR3 is TGTGCCAGCAGCTACCCGGTCGGGAGTCAGGAGACCCAGTACTTC. Protein product: CASSYPVGSQETQYF.